Given below is one TCR beta chain in context. One end of the junction is discordant with germline, which a read error may explain. The sample is drawn from a study of CD8+CD57+ T cells in acquired aplastic anemia. Researchers used genomic DNA as the template to profile TCR beta VDJ and CDR3. TCRdb passed the reads through MiXCR, listing each CDR3 protein once. Among some 160,000 distinct CDR3 sequences listed, approximately 51% were seen once. The germline gives CDR1 SSHAT, CDR2 FNYEAQ (reference sequence). This CDR3 is built from 15 residues. Flow cytometry had shown expanded CD8+CD57+ cells in the patients chosen for sequencing. Patients had undergone no therapy by the time their blood was sampled.

The sequencing input was sorted CD4+, CD8+, or CD8+CD57+ T cells (not recorded which) from PBMCs. The V call is TRBV7-7, the J call TRBJ2-7; 8 nucleotides agree with TRBD2. The clonotype was recovered from a human donor with aplastic anemia. DNA for the CDR3: TGTGCTAGCAGCCGTCAGGCGGGGGGCACCTACGAGCAGTACTTC. Translated: CASSRQAGGTYEQYF.